This TCR beta chain was sequenced for a study of T cells in Graves' hyperthyroidism and ophthalmopathy (dated by TCRdb to between 2018 and 2021). As for the study more broadly: Peripheral blood was sampled at the time of initial diagnosis, prior to any treatment. The approximately 95 discovery patients were divided at random into training and test sets in a 7:3 ratio. Prospective prediction of ophthalmopathy was tested in an independent validation cohort of approximately 19 hyperthyroidism patients and around 16 patients who later progressed to ophthalmopathy. TCR Vbeta CDR3 sequencing of 120 to 150 peripheral blood samples (roughly 43 ophthalmopathy, 75 to 85 hyperthyroidism and some 17 progressor patients) is reported in the paper. To identify TCR V-J signatures that set the groups apart, the researchers used a discovery cohort of 100 patients, made up of fewer than 50 with Graves' ophthalmopathy and 57 with stable Graves' hyperthyroidism. In over five Graves' hyperthyroidism patients, the study also compared T-cell repertoires from thyroid tissue with T-cell repertoires from blood. After sampling, hyperthyroidism patients received methimazole starting at 30 mg daily, and ophthalmopathy patients received high-dose intravenous methylprednisolone.

The TCR beta CDR3 regions were amplified from the RNA transcripts. The first round of RT-PCR for the TCR CDR3 was performed with the HTBI primer set and the Qiagen OneStep RT-PCR kit. The libraries were constructed in a second round of multiplex PCR and then size-selected and purified. Paired-end sequencing of the libraries was performed with 100 bp reads on an Illumina HiSeq2000. On the study's bioinformatics: SOAPnuke was used to process the raw data, removing reads that contained adapters or uncalled bases, had a mean Phred below 15, or lacked an exact match to the constant primer or identifier. COPE v1.2.5 was used to merge high-quality paired reads, and clonotypes were defined as unique nucleotide sequences. MiTCR v1.1 was used to align clonotypes to the IMGT TRBV, TRBD and TRBJ reference segments. The analysis included only V-J combinations with a frequency above 0.0001, which together covered more than 98% of the repertoires. A TCS score was defined as the ratio between F50 (clonal expansion) and ExV (chaos), using BLOSUM62-based TCRdist between CDR3 peptides within each V-J. Welch's t-statistics and random forest reduced several hundred V-J features to 10 to 15, which were used in a naive Bayes classifier (R e1071). Starting from the raw public reads, TCRdb applied fastp trimming at Q25, assembled clones with MiXCR and retained in-frame beta chains. Every CDR3 protein is listed once, alongside the most common genes and DNA of its rows. TCRdb, rather than the study authors, made the V and J calls. The sample records some 550,000 distinct CDR3 sequences, about a sixth of which are singletons. Roughly 3.3% of the sample goes to the ten largest clones.

V drops 2 bases and J drops 6 bases, leaving 8 bases in between. The CDR3, from cysteine to phenylalanine, totals 12 residues. Only the CDR3 portion is preserved as DNA: 36 bases, with reading frame beginning at the first base. The CDR1 and CDR2 encoded by the germline V gene (reference sequence) are LGHDT and YNNKEL. As to this clonotype: This clone's antigen is unknown. Within one base of it there is no much larger clone, and no base qualities were kept.

Ophthalmopathy patients had moderately to severely active disease, with a Clinical Activity Score of 3 or more, a NOSPECS grade of 4 or more, and a disease duration of less than 3 months. The study excluded patients with uncontrolled infections, other autoimmune diseases, pregnancy or lactation. Diagnoses were based on clinical symptoms, serum thyroxine and TRAb, thyroid ultrasound and orbital computed tomography. PBMCs were separated from roughly 10 ml of fresh peripheral blood using Ficoll-Paque density gradient centrifugation. Trizol reagent was used to extract total RNA, and RNA quality was then checked on an Agilent 2100 Bioanalyzer. Paper-wide results and their limitations: Ophthalmopathy was separated from stable hyperthyroidism by a 13 V-J signature model, with around 88% sensitivity and about 81% specificity obtained in cross-validation and 80%/75% obtained in testing. Blood samples also contained most of the expanded thyroid clonotypes (frequency above 0.001), which suggests that blood repertoires may reflect thyroid immune responses. No statistical method was used to set the sample size in advance, and investigators knew the group allocation. In validation, the model predicted progression to ophthalmopathy a median of 6.5 months before onset, with roughly 68% sensitivity and about 72% specificity.

The sequenced sample consisted of blood. This chain joins TRBV3-1 to TRBJ2-7; the D gene assignment is ambiguous. This receptor was taken from a woman in her thirties or forties with Graves' ophthalmopathy. The bases are TGTGCCAGCAGCCAATGGACGACCGAGCAGTACTTC. Its coded protein is CASSQWTTEQYF.